The 5 T cell receptor beta chains listed next were all sequenced from one sample in a study of blood T cell repertoires in COVID-19. Profiled with immunoSEQ multiplex PCR; TCRdb holds only in-frame clones, not every one. The sample consists of 250,000 to 300,000 clones, roughly 90% of them appearing once. Sequenced material: PBMCs or T cells enriched from blood (not recorded which). Source of these receptors: a woman in her 30s who had recovered from COVID-19.

The V call is TRBV29-1, the J call TRBJ2-3, with TRBD2 matching 8 bases. J lost 6 bases, V lost 4 bases, and 9 bases had no gene match. The CDR3 has 14 residues. Germline lookup yields CDR1 SQVTM and CDR2 ANQGSEA. The CDR3 coding sequence is TGCAGCGTTGCCTCGGGAGGGCCTTTTGATACGCAGTATTTT. It translates to CSVASGGPFDTQYF.

The chain employs TRBV5-1 and TRBJ1-2; D not resolved. CDR3 length: 12 residues. The germline gives CDR1 SGHRS, CDR2 YFSETQ. V lost 1 base, J lost 8 bases, and 9 bases lay in between. CDR3 bases: TGCGCCAGCAGCTTGACGGGGAAGGGCTACACCTTC. Its protein is CASSLTGKGYTF.

V is TRBV30 and J is TRBJ1-3, with a weak D call TRBD1 (5 bases). The CDR3 sequence is 14 residues long. V lost 4 bases and J 5 bases, leaving 15 bases between the germline ends. Per the germline V gene, CDR1 is GTSNPN and CDR2 is SVGIG (reference sequence). CDR3 region: CAWTQGVQRNTIYF. CDR3 nucleotide sequence: TGTGCCTGGACCCAGGGTGTCCAGAGAAACACCATATATTTT.

The CDR3 loop reads CASSSSGRGYTF. Written as DNA, the CDR3 is TGTGCCAGCAGTTCCTCAGGGCGCGGCTACACCTTC. This rearrangement joins TRBV28 to TRBJ1-2, with a weak D call TRBD1 (5 bases). V dropped 4 bases and J dropped 8 bases, with 11 bases sitting between them. CDR3 length: 12 residues. Germline assignment: CDR1 MDHEN and CDR2 SYDVKM.

This clone has only one observation. The chain joins TRBV5-4 to TRBJ2-3; D unclear. Trimming took off 1 base at V and 3 bases at J, with 9 bases between the two ends. Germline CDR1 is SGHNT and CDR2 is YYREEE (reference sequence). The CDR3 has 14 residues. The CDR3 loop is CASSLMVQTDTQYF. The CDR3 DNA reads as TGTGCCAGCAGCTTGATGGTTCAGACAGATACGCAGTATTTT. Full variable domain (missing parts from reference TRBV5-4 and TRBJ2-3): ETGVTQSPTHLIKTRGQQVTLRCSSQSGHNTVSWYQQALGQGPQFIFQYYREEENGRGNFPPRFSGLQFPNYSSELNVNALELDDSALYLCASSLMVQTDTQYFGPGTRLTVL.